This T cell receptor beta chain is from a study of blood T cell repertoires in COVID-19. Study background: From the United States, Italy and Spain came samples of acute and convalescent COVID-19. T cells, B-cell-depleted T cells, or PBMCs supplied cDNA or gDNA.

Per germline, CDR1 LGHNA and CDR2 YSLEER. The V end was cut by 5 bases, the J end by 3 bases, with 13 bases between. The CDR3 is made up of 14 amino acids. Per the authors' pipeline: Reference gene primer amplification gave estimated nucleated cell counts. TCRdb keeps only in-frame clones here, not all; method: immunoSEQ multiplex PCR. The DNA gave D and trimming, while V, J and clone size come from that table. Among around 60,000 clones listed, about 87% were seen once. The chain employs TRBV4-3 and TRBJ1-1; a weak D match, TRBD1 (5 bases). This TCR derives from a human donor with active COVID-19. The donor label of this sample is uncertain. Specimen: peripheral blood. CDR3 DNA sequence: TGCGCCAGCAGCAGTCAGGGTGTGGACACTGAAGCTTTCTTT. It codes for CASSSQGVDTEAFF.